What follows is one TCR beta chain and its context. This record belongs to a study of technical replicates of blood from several donors. The germline V and J ends were trimmed by 5 bases and 4 bases, with 26 bases remaining between them. This CDR3 is 18 amino acids long. The germline V gene encodes CDR1 SEHNR and CDR2 FQNEAQ (reference sequence). Measured with immunoSEQ multiplex PCR; TCRdb has only the in-frame clones, and not every one. The profile shows roughly 93,000 clones, 95% of them singletons. The J gene is TRBJ1-2, the V gene TRBV7-9; unclear D gene. The receptor's source is a human donor in good health. The sample consisted of T cells isolated from PBMCs. The CDR3 loop is CASSATSLQQMLIYGYTF. The CDR3 nucleotides read TGTGCCAGCAGCGCCACGTCTCTTCAACAGATGCTGATCTATGGCTACACCTTC.